Following are 24 T cell receptor beta chains from one sample sequenced in a study of identical twins. TCRdb re-analysed the 5' RACE reads in MiXCR, keeping a single row per CDR3 protein. Here the sample spans under 900,000 distinct CDR3 sequences, 9% to 15% being singletons. These data were also reused for a study on yellow fever vaccine responses in identical twins.

Sequenced input: PBMCs. Receptor source: a woman between 18 and 29 years old in good health.

This clonotype was counted between two and nine times. The chain couples TRBV5-5 to TRBJ2-1; D is unresolved. Trimming pared 0 bases from V and 7 bases from J, leaving 11 bases between. From germline, CDR1 is SGHKS and CDR2 YYEKEE (reference sequence). The CDR3 is made up of 14 amino acids. CDR3 sequence (DNA): TGTGCCAGCAGCTTGGGGCAGGCTAGTAATGAGCAGTTCTTC. It specifies CASSLGQASNEQFF.

Only a few counts were recorded for this clonotype. The rearrangement links TRBV5-5 to TRBJ2-1; D is possibly TRBD1 (6 bases). The CDR3 extends over 14 amino acids. V was shortened by 4 bases and J by 5 bases, with 13 bases between the two germline ends. Germline-derived CDR1 and CDR2 are SGHKS and YYEKEE (reference sequence). The CDR3 DNA follows: TGTGCCAGCAGCCGAAGTACAGGGAACAATGAGCAGTTCTTC. Protein sequence: CASSRSTGNNEQFF.

This clonotype was counted a few times. CDR3 amino acids: CASSFPSTGGLPGGTQYF. CDR3 nucleotides: TGTGCCAGCAGTTTCCCATCGACAGGGGGCCTCCCGGGAGGGACCCAGTACTTC. The chain is built from TRBV28 and TRBJ2-5; 10 bases are a match to TRBD1. This CDR3 has 18 residues. Germline CDR1 and CDR2: MDHEN and SYDVKM. Losses at the gene ends were 3 bases for V and 7 bases for J; bases not matched to a gene: 17.

The V call is TRBV6-1, the J call TRBJ2-2; 10 nucleotides agree with TRBD2. This CDR3 contains 14 residues. J lost 7 bases, V lost 6 bases, and 5 bases had no gene match. Germline assignment: CDR1 MNHNS and CDR2 SASEGT. CDR3 amino acids: CASRAGGPVGELFF. The CDR3 coding sequence is TGTGCCAGCAGAGCGGGGGGGCCGGTCGGGGAGCTGTTTTTT.

This clonotype was counted a single time. The chain carries TRBV15 and TRBJ2-5, with 13 bases fitting TRBD2. This CDR3 region has 17 residues. With V trimmed by 5 bases and J by 4 bases, 10 bases remained unmatched. Per germline, CDR1 LNHNV and CDR2 YYDKDF (reference sequence). CDR3 residues: CATSQRLAGGRGETQYF. In nucleotides, the CDR3 is TGTGCCACCAGCCAGAGACTAGCGGGGGGAAGAGGAGAGACCCAGTACTTC.

The chain recombines TRBV9 with TRBJ2-2; 15 bases are shared with TRBD2. Germline trimming cut 1 base from V and 6 bases from J; bases unmatched to any gene: 4. This CDR3 has 17 residues. Germline CDR1 SGDLS, CDR2 YYNGEE. The CDR3 nucleotides read TGTGCCAGCAGCGTAAGGACTAGCGGGGGGGCCTCCGGGGAGCTGTTTTTT. Encoded protein: CASSVRTSGGASGELFF.

This clonotype was seen ten or more times. The chain uses TRBV5-1 and TRBJ2-2; D is uncertain. Trimming pared 0 bases from V and 5 bases from J, leaving 11 bases between. The CDR3 runs 15 residues. The germline V gene has CDR1 SGHRS and CDR2 YFSETQ. The CDR3 region is CASSLEVVVTGELFF. The CDR3, as DNA: TGCGCCAGCAGCTTGGAGGTCGTAGTTACCGGGGAGCTGTTTTTT.

This clonotype showed up just a few times. The rearrangement links TRBV21-1 to TRBJ1-2; TRBD1, the D gene given by the table, was not confirmed from the DNA. TRBV21-1 represents a pseudogene. The CDR3 contains 16 residues. CDR3 nucleotides: TGTGCCAGCCGAGGGACAGGAGACACCTCTAACTATGGCTACACCTTC. Its protein is CASRGTGDTSNYGYTF.

To note about this clonotype: The junction and the germline gene differ at one end; a read error may be behind it. The CDR3 loop is CASSQDRTAVLF. In nucleotides, the CDR3 is TGTGCCAGCAGCCAAGATCGGACAGCAGTACTCTTC. The chain is built from TRBV14 and TRBJ2-7, with D possibly TRBD1 on 6 matching bases. Germline V gives CDR1 SGHDN, CDR2 FVKESK. This CDR3 comprises 12 residues.

This clonotype was counted at least ten times. The chain uses TRBV29-1 and TRBJ2-7; a weak D match, TRBD2 (6 bases). The germline CDR1 and CDR2 sequences are SQVTM and ANQGSEA. The CDR3 totals 13 residues. V was clipped by 7 bases and J by 0 bases, with 13 bases between them. CDR3 sequence (DNA): TGCAGCGCCGGCGGGGAAAGCTCCTACGAGCAGTACTTC. Translation gives CSAGGESSYEQYF.

The V call is TRBV6-1, the J call TRBJ1-4, with 10 positions matching TRBD1. CDR1 and CDR2 from the germline V gene are MNHNS and SASEGT. V was pared by 10 bases and J by 6 bases, with 11 bases of the junction left unmatched. The CDR3 has 15 amino acids. CDR3 sequence: CATLPGQGRDEKLFF. CDR3 nucleotides: TGTGCCACCCTCCCGGGACAGGGGAGAGATGAAAAACTGTTTTTT.

The chain links TRBV20-1 to TRBJ2-1; TRBD1 might be the D (5 bases). V lost 1 base, J lost 5 bases, and 18 bases lay in between. The V gene's germline CDR1 is DFQATT and CDR2 SNEGSKA (reference sequence). This CDR3 has 16 amino acids. CDR3 in amino acids: CSARGLGRWFNNEQFF. The CDR3 bases are TGCAGTGCTAGAGGGTTGGGGCGGTGGTTTAACAATGAGCAGTTCTTC.

Only a few counts were recorded for this clonotype. The gene calls are TRBV14 and TRBJ2-1, with a tentative D call TRBD2 (6 bases). This CDR3 spans 18 amino acids. CDR1 is SGHDN, CDR2 FVKESK, per germline. Between the trimmed V and J ends, which lost 0 bases and 2 bases, there was a span of 17 bases. The CDR3 region has the DNA TGTGCCAGCAGCCAAGATCCGGGAGCCCTGTCCCCCTACAATGAGCAGTTCTTC. Its protein is CASSQDPGALSPYNEQFF.

This clonotype occurred many times. This chain uses TRBV6-2 or TRBV6-3 with TRBJ1-5; possibly TRBD1 for D (6 bases). Trimming removed 5 bases at V and 0 bases at J, with 17 bases between. The CDR3 is 17 amino acids. Looked up from germline, CDR1 is MNHEY and CDR2 is SVGEGT. As DNA, the CDR3 is TGTGCCAGCAGTGAAACTGACAGGTACGATAGCAATCAGCCCCAGCATTTT. Encoded protein: CASSETDRYDSNQPQHF.

This clonotype was counted between two and nine times. V gene TRBV20-1 combines with J gene TRBJ2-1; maybe TRBD2 (6 bases). The CDR3 runs 11 residues. Germline loops: CDR1 DFQATT, CDR2 SNEGSKA (reference sequence). V was shortened by 8 bases and J by 4 bases, with 9 bases between the two germline ends. The CDR3 loop is CSPSGYNEQFF. The CDR3 DNA is TGCAGTCCGAGCGGGTACAATGAGCAGTTCTTC.

The genes are TRBV4-1 and TRBJ2-7, with D unresolved. The V and J ends lost 4 bases and 2 bases respectively, with 15 bases between them. The CDR3 contains 15 residues. Germline V gene sequence: CDR1 MGHRA, CDR2 YSYEKL. The CDR3 region has the DNA TGCGCCAGCAGCCCAACCTGGTGGGGAACCTACGAGCAGTACGTC. This codes for CASSPTWWGTYEQYV.

The V call is TRBV29-1, the J call TRBJ2-7; 9 nucleotides agree with TRBD2. After removal of 5 bases from V and 2 bases from J, the junction contained 7 bases not matched to a gene. Germline-derived CDR1 and CDR2 are SQVTM and ANQGSEA. This CDR3 has 14 amino acids. The CDR3 reads CSVRVAGATYEQYF. In DNA form, the CDR3 reads TGCAGCGTTCGGGTAGCGGGGGCTACCTACGAGCAGTACTTC.

V is TRBV5-1 and J is TRBJ1-1; 10 positions match TRBD1. The V gene's germline CDR1 is SGHRS and CDR2 YFSETQ. The CDR3 sequence is 15 residues long. Losses at the gene ends were 4 bases for V and 7 bases for J; bases not matched to a gene: 10. The CDR3 loop is CASSSRTGGGDEAFF. The CDR3 DNA follows: TGCGCCAGCAGCAGTCGGACAGGGGGAGGGGATGAAGCTTTCTTT.

This clonotype was seen repeatedly, ten times or more. V usage is TRBV29-1 and J usage is TRBJ1-1; unclear D gene. The CDR3 runs to 13 residues. The germline V gene has CDR1 SQVTM and CDR2 ANQGSEA. Trimming left V 5 bases short and J 0 bases short, with 10 bases between. CDR3 loop: CSVIRHLNTEAFF. The DNA for the CDR3 is TGCAGCGTTATCAGACATCTGAACACTGAAGCTTTCTTT.

This clonotype was observed a handful of times. The rearrangement joins TRBV3-1 to TRBJ2-3, with D tentatively TRBD2 (5 bases). Germline V gene data show CDR1 as LGHDT and CDR2 as YNNKEL (reference sequence). This CDR3 region has 15 residues. Trimming cost V 0 bases and J 1 base, with 8 bases left between them. CDR3 nucleotides: TGTGCCAGCAGCCAAGACCCGAGGGGCACAGATACGCAGTATTTT. This translates into CASSQDPRGTDTQYF.

This clonotype was found a few times. This chain uses TRBV6-5 with TRBJ2-3; D uncertain. Trimming removed 2 bases at V and 1 base at J, with 7 bases between. From germline, CDR1 is MNHEY and CDR2 SVGAGI. The CDR3 sequence is 14 residues long. The CDR3 region is CASSYRAGTDTQYF. Here the CDR3 DNA reads TGTGCCAGCAGTTACAGGGCGGGCACAGATACGCAGTATTTT.

This sequence joins TRBV2 and TRBJ2-3; 9 nucleotides line up with TRBD1. This CDR3 contains 16 residues. V lost 8 bases, J lost 0 bases, and 9 bases stayed unmatched. Germline V CDR1 and CDR2: SNHLY, FYNNEI. CDR3 nucleotide sequence: TGTGCCAGCCTGGGACAGGGTATGGGGAGCACAGATACGCAGTATTTT. Translating gives CASLGQGMGSTDTQYF.

V gene TRBV4-1 combines with J gene TRBJ1-5, with TRBD1 identical over 10 bases. From germline, CDR1 is MGHRA and CDR2 YSYEKL. The length of the CDR3 is 18 residues. The V gene end was trimmed by 0 bases and the J gene end by 1 base; junction bases not matched to a gene: 6. CDR3 residues: CASSQDPGQGLSNQPQHF. CDR3 bases: TGCGCCAGCAGCCAAGATCCGGGACAGGGGCTCAGCAATCAGCCCCAGCATTTT.

The table lists this clonotype with a few counts. The chain has TRBV20-1 and TRBJ2-1, with D perhaps assigned TRBD1 or TRBD2 (6 bases each). CDR1 is DFQATT and CDR2 is SNEGSKA in the germline V gene (reference sequence). CDR3 length equals 14 residues. The V and J ends lost 5 bases and 4 bases respectively, with 15 bases between them. The CDR3 protein is CSAVRGGSYNEQFF. The CDR3 DNA reads TGCAGTGCTGTGAGAGGGGGGTCTTACAATGAGCAGTTCTTC.